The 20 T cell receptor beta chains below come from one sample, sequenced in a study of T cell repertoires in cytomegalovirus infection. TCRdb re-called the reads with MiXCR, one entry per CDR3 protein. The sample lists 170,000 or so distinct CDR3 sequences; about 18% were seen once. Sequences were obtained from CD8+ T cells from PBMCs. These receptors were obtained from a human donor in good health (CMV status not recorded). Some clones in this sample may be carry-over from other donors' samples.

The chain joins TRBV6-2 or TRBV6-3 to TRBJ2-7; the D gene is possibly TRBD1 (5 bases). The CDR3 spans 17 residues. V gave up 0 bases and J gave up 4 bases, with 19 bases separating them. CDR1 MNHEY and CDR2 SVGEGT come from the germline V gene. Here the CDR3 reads CASSYSIGSAGIYEQYF. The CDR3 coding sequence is TGTGCCAGCAGTTACTCGATTGGGTCGGCAGGGATTTACGAGCAGTACTTC.

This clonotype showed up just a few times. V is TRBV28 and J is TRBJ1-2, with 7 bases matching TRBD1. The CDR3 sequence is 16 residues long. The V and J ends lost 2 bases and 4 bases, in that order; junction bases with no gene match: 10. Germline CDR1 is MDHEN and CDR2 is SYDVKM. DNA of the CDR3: TGTGCCAGCAGTTTAATGTTACAGGGGCAAGGCTATGGCTACACCTTC. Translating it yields CASSLMLQGQGYGYTF.

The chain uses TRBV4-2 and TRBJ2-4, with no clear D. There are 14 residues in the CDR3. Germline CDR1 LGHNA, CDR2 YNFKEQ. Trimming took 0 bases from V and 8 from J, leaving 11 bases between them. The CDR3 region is CASSQDQDQDIQYF. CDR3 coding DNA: TGTGCCAGCAGCCAAGATCAGGACCAAGACATTCAGTACTTC.

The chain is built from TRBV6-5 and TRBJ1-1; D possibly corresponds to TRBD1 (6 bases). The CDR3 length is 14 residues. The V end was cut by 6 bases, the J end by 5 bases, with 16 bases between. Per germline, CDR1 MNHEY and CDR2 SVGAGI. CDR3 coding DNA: TGTGCCAGCAGCTCGTCAGGGGTTGTTACTGAAGCTTTCTTT. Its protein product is CASSSSGVVTEAFF.

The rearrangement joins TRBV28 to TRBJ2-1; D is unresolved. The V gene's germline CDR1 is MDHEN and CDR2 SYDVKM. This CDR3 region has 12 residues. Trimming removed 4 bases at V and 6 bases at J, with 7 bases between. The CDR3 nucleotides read TGTGCCAGCAGTTCTCGTGCCAATGAGCAGTTCTTC. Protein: CASSSRANEQFF.

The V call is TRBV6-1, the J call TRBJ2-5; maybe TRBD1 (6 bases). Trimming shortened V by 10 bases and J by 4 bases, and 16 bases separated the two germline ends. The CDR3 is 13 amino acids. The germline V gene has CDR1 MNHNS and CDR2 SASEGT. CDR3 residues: CATITGLGETQYF. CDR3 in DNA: TGTGCCACCATTACAGGGCTAGGAGAGACCCAGTACTTC.

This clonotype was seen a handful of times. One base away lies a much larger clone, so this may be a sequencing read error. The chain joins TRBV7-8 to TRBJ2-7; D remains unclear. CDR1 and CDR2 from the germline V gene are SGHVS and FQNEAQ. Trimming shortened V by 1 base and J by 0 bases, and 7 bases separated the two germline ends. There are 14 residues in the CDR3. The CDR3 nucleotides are TGTGCCAGCAGCTTAGTGGGGAACTCCTACGAGCAGTACTTC. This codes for CASSLVGNSYEQYF.

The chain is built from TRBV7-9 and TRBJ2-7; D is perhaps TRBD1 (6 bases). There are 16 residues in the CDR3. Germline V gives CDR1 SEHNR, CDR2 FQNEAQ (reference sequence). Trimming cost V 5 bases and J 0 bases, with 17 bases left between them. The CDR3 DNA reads TGTGCCAGCAGCCCAAGAATAGACAGGTCCTCCTACGAGCAGTACTTC. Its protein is CASSPRIDRSSYEQYF.

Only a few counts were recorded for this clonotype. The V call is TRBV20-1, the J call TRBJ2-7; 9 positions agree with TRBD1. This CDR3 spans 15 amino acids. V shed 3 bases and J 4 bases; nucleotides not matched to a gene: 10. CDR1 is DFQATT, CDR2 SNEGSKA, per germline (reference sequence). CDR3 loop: CSASRERTGDYEQYF. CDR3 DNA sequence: TGCAGTGCTAGTAGGGAGAGGACAGGGGATTACGAGCAGTACTTC.

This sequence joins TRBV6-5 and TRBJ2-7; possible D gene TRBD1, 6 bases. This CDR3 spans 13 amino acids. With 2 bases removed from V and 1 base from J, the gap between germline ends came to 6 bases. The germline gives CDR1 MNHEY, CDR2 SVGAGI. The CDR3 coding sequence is TGTGCCAGCAGTTACCAGGGGTCCTACGAGCAGTACTTC. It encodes CASSYQGSYEQYF.

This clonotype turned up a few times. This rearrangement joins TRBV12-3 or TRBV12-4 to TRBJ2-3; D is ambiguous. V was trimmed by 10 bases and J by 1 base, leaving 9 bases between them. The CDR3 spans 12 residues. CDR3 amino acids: CATQNRTDTQYF. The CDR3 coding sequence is TGTGCCACCCAGAACCGCACAGATACGCAGTATTTT.

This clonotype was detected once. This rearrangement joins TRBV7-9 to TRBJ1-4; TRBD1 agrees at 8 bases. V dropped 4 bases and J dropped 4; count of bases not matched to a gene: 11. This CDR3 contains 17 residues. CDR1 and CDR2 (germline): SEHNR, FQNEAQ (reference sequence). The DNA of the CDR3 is TGTGCCAGCAGCTCGACAGGGGACGGGATGGGTAATGAAAAACTGTTTTTT. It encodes CASSSTGDGMGNEKLFF. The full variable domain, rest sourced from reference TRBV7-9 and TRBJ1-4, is DTGVSQNPRHKITKRGQNVTFRCDPISEHNRLYWYRQTLGQGPEFLTYFQNEAQLEKSRLLSDRFSAERPKGSFSTLEIQRTEQGDSAMYLCASSSTGDGMGNEKLFFGSGTQLSVL.

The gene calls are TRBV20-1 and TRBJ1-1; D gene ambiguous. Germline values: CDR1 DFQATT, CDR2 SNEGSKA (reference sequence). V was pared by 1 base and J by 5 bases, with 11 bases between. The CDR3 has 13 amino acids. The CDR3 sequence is CSARGATETEAFF. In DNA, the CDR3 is TGCAGTGCTAGAGGTGCGACGGAAACTGAAGCTTTCTTT.

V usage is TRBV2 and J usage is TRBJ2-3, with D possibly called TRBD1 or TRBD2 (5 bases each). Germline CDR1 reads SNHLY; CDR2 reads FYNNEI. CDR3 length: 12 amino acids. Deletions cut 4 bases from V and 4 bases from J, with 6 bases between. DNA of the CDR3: TGTGCCAGCAGTGGAGGGGCAGATACGCAGTATTTT. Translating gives CASSGGADTQYF.

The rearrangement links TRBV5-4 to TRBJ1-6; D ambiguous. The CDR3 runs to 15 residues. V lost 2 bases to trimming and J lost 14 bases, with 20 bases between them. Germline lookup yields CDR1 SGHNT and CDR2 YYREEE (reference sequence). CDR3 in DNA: TGTGCCAGCAGCTTCGCCCCCCAGATCAAGGCGGCCCTCCACTTT. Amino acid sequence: CASSFAPQIKAALHF. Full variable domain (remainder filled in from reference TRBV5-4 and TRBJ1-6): ETGVTQSPTHLIKTRGQQVTLRCSSQSGHNTVSWYQQALGQGPQFIFQYYREEENGRGNFPPRFSGLQFPNYSSELNVNALELDDSALYLCASSFAPQIKAALHFGNGTRLTVT.

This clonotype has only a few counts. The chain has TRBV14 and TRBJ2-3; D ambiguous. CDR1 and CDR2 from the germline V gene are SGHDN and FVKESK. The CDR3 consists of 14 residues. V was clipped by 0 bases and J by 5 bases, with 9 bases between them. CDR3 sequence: CASSQELVRDTQYF. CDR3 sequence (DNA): TGTGCCAGCAGCCAAGAACTCGTTAGAGATACGCAGTATTTT.

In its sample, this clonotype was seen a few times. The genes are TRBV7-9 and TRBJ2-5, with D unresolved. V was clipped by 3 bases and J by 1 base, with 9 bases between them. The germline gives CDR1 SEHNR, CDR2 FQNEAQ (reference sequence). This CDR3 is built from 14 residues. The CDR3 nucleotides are TGTGCCAGCAGCTTGACTGCCGCCCAAGAGACCCAGTACTTC. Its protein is CASSLTAAQETQYF. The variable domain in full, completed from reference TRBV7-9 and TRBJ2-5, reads DTGVSQNPRHKITKRGQNVTFRCDPISEHNRLYWYRQTLGQGPEFLTYFQNEAQLEKSRLLSDRFSAERPKGSFSTLEIQRTEQGDSAMYLCASSLTAAQETQYFGPGTRLLVL.

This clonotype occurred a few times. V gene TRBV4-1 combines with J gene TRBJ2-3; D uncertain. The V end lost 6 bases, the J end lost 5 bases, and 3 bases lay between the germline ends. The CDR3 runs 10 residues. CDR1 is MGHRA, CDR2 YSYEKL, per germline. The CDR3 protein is CASRGDTQYF. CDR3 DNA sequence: TGCGCCAGCAGGGGAGATACGCAGTATTTT.

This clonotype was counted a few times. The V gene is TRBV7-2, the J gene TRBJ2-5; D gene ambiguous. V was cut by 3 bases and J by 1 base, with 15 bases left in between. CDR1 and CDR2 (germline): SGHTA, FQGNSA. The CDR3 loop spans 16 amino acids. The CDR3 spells CASSFGPQPPQETQYF. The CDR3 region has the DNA TGTGCCAGCAGCTTCGGGCCACAACCCCCCCAAGAGACCCAGTACTTC.

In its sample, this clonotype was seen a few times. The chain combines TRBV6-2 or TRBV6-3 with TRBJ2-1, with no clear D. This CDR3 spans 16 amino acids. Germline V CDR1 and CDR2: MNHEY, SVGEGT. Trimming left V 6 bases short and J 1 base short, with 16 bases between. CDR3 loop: CASSRPRGRSYNEQFF. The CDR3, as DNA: TGTGCCAGCAGCAGACCCAGAGGCCGTTCCTACAATGAGCAGTTCTTC.